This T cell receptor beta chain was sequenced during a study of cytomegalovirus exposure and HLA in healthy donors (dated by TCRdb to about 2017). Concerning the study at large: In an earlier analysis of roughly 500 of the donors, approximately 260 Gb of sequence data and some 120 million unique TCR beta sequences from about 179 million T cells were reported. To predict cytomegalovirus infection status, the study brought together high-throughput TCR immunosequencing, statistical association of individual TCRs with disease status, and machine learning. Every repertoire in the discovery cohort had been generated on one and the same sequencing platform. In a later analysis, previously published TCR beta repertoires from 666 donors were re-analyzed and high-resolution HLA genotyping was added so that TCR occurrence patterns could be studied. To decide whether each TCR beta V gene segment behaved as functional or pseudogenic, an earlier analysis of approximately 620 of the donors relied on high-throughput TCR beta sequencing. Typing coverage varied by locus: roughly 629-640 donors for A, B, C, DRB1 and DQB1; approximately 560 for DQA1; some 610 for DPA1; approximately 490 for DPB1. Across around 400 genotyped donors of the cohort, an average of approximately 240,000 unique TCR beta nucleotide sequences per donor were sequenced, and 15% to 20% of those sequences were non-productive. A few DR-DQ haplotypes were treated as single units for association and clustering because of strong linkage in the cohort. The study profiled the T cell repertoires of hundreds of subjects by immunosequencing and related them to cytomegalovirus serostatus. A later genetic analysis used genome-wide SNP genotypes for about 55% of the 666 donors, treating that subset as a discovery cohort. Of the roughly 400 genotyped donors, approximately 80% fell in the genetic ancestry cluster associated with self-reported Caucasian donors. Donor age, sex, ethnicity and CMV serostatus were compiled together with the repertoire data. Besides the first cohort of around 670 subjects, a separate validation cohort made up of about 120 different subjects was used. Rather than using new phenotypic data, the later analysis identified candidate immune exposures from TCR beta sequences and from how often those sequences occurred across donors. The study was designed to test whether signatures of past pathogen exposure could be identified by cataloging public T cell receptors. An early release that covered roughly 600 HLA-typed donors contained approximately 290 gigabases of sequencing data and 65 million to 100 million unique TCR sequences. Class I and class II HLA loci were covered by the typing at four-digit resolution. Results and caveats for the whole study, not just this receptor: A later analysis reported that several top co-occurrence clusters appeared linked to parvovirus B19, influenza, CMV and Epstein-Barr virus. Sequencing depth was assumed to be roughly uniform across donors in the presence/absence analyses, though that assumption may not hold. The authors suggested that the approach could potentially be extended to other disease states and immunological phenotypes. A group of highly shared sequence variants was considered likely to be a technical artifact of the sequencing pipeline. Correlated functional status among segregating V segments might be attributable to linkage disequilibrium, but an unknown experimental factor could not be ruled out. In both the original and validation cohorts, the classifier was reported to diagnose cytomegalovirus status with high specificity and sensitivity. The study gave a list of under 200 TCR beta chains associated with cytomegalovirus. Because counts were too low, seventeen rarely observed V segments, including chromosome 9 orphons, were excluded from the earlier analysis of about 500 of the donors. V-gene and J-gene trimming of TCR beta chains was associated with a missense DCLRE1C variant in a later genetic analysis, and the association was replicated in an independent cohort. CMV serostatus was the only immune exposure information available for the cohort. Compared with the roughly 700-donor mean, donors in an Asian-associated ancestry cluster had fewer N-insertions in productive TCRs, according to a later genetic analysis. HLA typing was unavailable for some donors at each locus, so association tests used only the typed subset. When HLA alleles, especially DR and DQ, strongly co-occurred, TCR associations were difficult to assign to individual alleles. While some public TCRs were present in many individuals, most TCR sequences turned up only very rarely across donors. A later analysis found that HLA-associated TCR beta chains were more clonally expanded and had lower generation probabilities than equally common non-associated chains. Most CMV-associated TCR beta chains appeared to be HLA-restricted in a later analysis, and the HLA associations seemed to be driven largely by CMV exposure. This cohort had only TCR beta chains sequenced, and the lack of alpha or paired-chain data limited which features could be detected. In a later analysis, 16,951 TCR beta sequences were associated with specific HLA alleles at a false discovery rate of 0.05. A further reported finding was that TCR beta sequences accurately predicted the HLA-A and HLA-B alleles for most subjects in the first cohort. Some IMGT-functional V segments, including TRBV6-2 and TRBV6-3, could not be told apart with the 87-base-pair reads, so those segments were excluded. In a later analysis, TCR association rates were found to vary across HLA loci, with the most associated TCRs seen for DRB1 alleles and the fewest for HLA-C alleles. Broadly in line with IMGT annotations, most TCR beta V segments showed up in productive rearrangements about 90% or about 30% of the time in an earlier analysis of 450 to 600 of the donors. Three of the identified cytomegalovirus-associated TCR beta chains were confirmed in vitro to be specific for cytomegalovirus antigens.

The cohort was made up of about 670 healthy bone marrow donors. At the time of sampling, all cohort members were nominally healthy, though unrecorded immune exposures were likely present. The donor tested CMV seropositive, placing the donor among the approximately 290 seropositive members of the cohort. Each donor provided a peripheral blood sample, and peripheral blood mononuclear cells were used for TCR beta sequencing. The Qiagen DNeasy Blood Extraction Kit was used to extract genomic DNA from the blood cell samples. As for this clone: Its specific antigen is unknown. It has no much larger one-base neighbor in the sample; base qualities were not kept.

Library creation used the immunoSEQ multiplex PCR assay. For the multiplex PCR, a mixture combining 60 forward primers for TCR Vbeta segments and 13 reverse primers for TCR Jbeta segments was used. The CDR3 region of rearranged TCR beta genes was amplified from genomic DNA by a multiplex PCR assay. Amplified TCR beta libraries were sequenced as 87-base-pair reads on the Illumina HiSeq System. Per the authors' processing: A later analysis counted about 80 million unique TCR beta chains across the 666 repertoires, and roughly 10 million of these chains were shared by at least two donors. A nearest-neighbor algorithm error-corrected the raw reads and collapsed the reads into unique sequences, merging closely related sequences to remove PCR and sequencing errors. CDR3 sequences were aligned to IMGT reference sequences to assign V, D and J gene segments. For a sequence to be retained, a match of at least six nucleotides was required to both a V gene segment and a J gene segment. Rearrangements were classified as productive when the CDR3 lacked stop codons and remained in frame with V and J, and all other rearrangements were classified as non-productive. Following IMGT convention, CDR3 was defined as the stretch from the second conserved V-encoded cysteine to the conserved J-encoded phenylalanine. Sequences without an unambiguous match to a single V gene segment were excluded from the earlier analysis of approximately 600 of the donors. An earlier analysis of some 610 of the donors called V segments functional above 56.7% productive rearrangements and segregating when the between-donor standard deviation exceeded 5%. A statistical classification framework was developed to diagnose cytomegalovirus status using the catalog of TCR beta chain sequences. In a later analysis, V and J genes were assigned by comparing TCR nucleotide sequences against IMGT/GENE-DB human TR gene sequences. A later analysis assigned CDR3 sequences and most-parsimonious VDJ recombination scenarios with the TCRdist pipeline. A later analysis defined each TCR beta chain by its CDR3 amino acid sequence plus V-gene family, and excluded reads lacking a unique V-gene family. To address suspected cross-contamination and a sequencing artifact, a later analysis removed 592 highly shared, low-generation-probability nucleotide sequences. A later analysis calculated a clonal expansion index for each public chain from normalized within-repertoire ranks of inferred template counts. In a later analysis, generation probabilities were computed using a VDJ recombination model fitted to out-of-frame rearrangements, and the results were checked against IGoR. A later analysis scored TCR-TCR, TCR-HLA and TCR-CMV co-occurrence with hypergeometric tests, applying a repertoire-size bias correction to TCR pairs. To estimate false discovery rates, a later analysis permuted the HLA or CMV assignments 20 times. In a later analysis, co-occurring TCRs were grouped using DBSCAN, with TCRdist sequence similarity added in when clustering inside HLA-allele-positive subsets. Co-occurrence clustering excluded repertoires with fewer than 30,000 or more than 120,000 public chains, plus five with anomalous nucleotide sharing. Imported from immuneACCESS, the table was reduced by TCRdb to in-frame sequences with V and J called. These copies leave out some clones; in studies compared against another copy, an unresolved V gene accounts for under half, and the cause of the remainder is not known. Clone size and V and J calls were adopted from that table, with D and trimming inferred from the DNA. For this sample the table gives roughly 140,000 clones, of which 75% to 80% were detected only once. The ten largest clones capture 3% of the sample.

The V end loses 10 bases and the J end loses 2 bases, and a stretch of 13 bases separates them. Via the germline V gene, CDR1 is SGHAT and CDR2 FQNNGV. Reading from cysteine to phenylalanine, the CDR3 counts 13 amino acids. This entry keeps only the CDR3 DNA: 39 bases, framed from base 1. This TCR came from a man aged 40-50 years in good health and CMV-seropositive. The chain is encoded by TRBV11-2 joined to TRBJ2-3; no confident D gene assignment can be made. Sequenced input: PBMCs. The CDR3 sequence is CATTPPNTDTQYF. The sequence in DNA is TGTGCCACCACTCCCCCAAACACAGATACGCAGTATTTT.